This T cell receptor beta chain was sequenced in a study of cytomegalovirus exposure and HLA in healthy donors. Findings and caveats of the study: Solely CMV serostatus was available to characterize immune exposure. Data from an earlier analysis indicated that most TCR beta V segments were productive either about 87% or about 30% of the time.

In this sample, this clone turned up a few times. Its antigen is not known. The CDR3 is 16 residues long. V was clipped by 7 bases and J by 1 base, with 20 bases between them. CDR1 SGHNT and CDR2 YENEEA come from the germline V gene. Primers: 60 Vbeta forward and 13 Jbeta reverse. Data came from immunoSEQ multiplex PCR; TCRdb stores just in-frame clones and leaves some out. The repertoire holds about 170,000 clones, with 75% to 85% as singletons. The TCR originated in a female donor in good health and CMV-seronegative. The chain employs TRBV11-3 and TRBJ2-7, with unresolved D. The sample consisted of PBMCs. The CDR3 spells CASTYRVFLFSYEQYF. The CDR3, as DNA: TGTGCCAGCACTTACCGGGTCTTTCTTTTTTCCTACGAGCAGTACTTC.